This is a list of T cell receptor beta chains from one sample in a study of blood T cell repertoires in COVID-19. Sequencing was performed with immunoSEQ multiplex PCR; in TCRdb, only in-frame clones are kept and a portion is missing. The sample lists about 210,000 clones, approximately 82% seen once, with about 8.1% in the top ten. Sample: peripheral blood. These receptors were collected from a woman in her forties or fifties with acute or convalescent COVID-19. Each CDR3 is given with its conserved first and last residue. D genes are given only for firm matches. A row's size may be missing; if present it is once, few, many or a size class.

CASSEVGTTVWEQYF | TGTGCCAGCAGTGAAGTTGGGACAACTGTCTGGGAGCAGTACTTC | TRBJ2-7 | . | once | 15 | TRBV6-1
CASILGQNTGELFF | TGTGCCAGCATCCTGGGACAAAACACCGGGGAGCTGTTTTTT | TRBJ2-2 | . | . | 14 | TRBV7-9
CASGSWGNTGELFF | TGTGCCAGCGGGAGCTGGGGGAACACCGGGGAGCTGTTTTTT | TRBJ2-2 | . | once | 14 | TRBV5-6
CASSYLTSGTDTQYF | TGTGCCAGCAGCTACTTGACTAGCGGCACAGATACGCAGTATTTT | TRBJ2-3 | TRBD2 | . | 15 | TRBV5-4
CASSLGLAWETQYF | TGCGCCAGCAGCTTAGGACTAGCGTGGGAGACCCAGTACTTC | TRBJ2-5 | TRBD2 | . | 14 | TRBV5-1
CASSQAGETGELFF | TGTGCCAGCAGCCAGGCGGGGGAAACCGGGGAGCTGTTTTTT | TRBJ2-2 | TRBD2 | . | 14 | TRBV9
CASSRVYEQYF | TGTGCCAGCAGCAGGGTCTACGAGCAGTACTTC | TRBJ2-7 | . | few | 11 | TRBV2
CASNKREGAGELFF | TGTGCCAGTAATAAGCGGGAGGGGGCCGGGGAGCTGTTTTTT | TRBJ2-2 | TRBD2 | . | 14 | TRBV19
CASRPGDRFSYEQYF | TGTGCCAGCAGGCCGGGGGACAGGTTCTCCTACGAGCAGTACTTC | TRBJ2-7 | TRBD1 | . | 15 | TRBV27
CASSLGQGAVYEQYF | TGTGCCAGCAGCTTGGGTCAGGGGGCGGTCTACGAGCAGTACTTC | TRBJ2-7 | TRBD1 | . | 15 | TRBV5-4
CAWTRQPFNYGYTF | TGTGCCTGGACCAGACAGCCTTTTAACTATGGCTACACCTTC | TRBJ1-2 | . | once | 14 | TRBV30
CASSMISSSARFNTDTQYF | TGTGCCAGTAGTATGATTTCCTCTAGTGCTCGGTTCAACACAGATACGCAGTATTTT | TRBJ2-3 | . | . | 19 | TRBV19
CASSSEDRGSYEQYF | TGTGCCAGCAGTTCTGAAGACAGGGGGTCCTACGAGCAGTACTTC | TRBJ2-7 | TRBD1 | . | 15 | TRBV6-5
CASTPLGRAIETQYF | TGTGCCAGCACCCCTTTGGGGAGGGCCATAGAGACCCAGTACTTC | TRBJ2-5 | TRBD2 | . | 15 | TRBV7-2
CASRTSGSGYTGELFF | TGCGCCAGCAGGACTAGCGGGAGTGGCTACACCGGGGAGCTGTTTTTT | TRBJ2-2 | TRBD2 | once | 16 | TRBV10-2
CASSLSRVGANVLTF | TGTGCCAGCAGTTTAAGCCGGGTTGGGGCCAACGTCCTGACTTTC | TRBJ2-6 | . | . | 15 | TRBV2
CASSLEGEPGYTF | TGCGCCAGCAGCTTGGAGGGGGAACCTGGCTACACCTTC | TRBJ1-2 | . | few | 13 | TRBV5-1
CASSPKPGLAVEQYF | TGTGCCAGCAGCCCAAAACCGGGACTAGCGGTCGAGCAGTACTTC | TRBJ2-7 | TRBD2 | . | 15 | TRBV25-1
CASSLDLTDTQYF | TGTGCCAGCAGCTTAGACCTCACAGATACGCAGTATTTT | TRBJ2-3 | . | . | 13 | TRBV11-2
CASRAGTDSNTEAFF | TGTGCCAGCAGGGCCGGGACAGACTCAAACACTGAAGCTTTCTTT | TRBJ1-1 | TRBD1 | . | 15 | TRBV6-5
CASSASRKNIQYF | TGTGCCAGCAGTGCCAGTCGCAAAAACATTCAGTACTTC | TRBJ2-4 | . | . | 13 | TRBV12-3/TRBV12-4
CASSEAGTGGQETQYF | TGTGCCAGCAGTGAAGCTGGGACAGGGGGGCAAGAGACCCAGTACTTC | TRBJ2-5 | TRBD1 | . | 16 | TRBV6-1
CASSPNLFREDTGELFF | TGTGCCAGCTCACCTAATTTATTCAGGGAGGACACCGGGGAGCTGTTTTTT | TRBJ2-2 | . | . | 17 | TRBV18
CATSDWRDYGYTF | TGTGCCACCAGTGATTGGAGGGACTATGGCTACACCTTC | TRBJ1-2 | . | . | 13 | TRBV24-1
CATRPASWSADTQYF | TGTGCCACCCGTCCGGCTAGCTGGAGTGCCGATACGCAGTATTTT | TRBJ2-3 | . | . | 15 | TRBV9
CASSLKPGQGAYEQYF | TGTGCCAGCAGCTTAAAACCGGGACAGGGGGCCTACGAGCAGTACTTC | TRBJ2-7 | TRBD1 | . | 16 | TRBV27
CASSYDRFVQPQHF | TGTGCCAGCAGTTACGACAGGTTCGTCCAGCCCCAGCATTTT | TRBJ1-5 | . | . | 14 | TRBV6-5
CASSLALRTEAFF | TGCGCCAGCAGCTTGGCTCTACGGACTGAAGCTTTCTTT | TRBJ1-1 | . | . | 13 | TRBV5-1
CASSETRGNEQFF | TGTGCCAGCAGTGAAACCAGGGGGAATGAGCAGTTCTTC | TRBJ2-1 | TRBD1 | . | 13 | TRBV2
CASSLWTSGSTDTQYF | TGTGCCAGCAGCTTATGGACTAGCGGGAGTACAGATACGCAGTATTTT | TRBJ2-3 | TRBD2 | . | 16 | TRBV7-8
CATSDKDRSLGTDTQYF | TGTGCCACCAGTGATAAGGACAGGTCCCTTGGCACAGATACGCAGTATTTT | TRBJ2-3 | TRBD1 | . | 17 | TRBV24-1
CASSRDRETYEQYF | TGTGCCAGCAGTAGGGACAGGGAAACCTACGAGCAGTACTTC | TRBJ2-7 | TRBD1 | . | 14 | TRBV6-5
CASSPVGSLNEQFF | TGTGCCAGCAGTCCCGTCGGGAGCCTCAATGAGCAGTTCTTC | TRBJ2-1 | . | . | 14 | TRBV27
CASSEDYTGELFF | TGCGCCAGCAGTGAGGACTACACCGGGGAGCTGTTTTTT | TRBJ2-2 | . | . | 13 | TRBV10-1
CASSDRGRIETQYF | TGTGCCAGTAGCGACAGGGGAAGGATAGAGACCCAGTACTTC | TRBJ2-5 | TRBD1 | . | 14 | TRBV19
CASSIDGQGRYTGELFF | TGTGCCAGTAGTATAGATGGACAGGGGAGGTACACCGGGGAGCTGTTTTTT | TRBJ2-2 | TRBD1 | . | 17 | TRBV19
CASRPGTGRNYGYTF | TGTGCCAGCAGACCTGGGACAGGACGAAACTATGGCTACACCTTC | TRBJ1-2 | TRBD1 | . | 15 | TRBV6-5
CASGPLEAGAAGTQYF | TGCGCCAGCGGACCCTTAGAGGCGGGGGCCGCGGGGACGCAGTATTTT | TRBJ2-3 | . | . | 16 | TRBV5-1
CAWTSGSSTDTQYF | TGTGCCTGGACTAGCGGGTCTAGCACAGATACGCAGTATTTT | TRBJ2-3 | TRBD2 | . | 14 | TRBV30
CASSFQFREPRATQYF | TGTGCCAGCAGTTTTCAGTTTAGGGAGCCCCGGGCGACCCAGTACTTC | TRBJ2-5 | . | . | 16 | TRBV28
CASSLVAGGRADTQYF | TGTGCCAGCAGCTTAGTTGCGGGAGGGAGGGCAGATACGCAGTATTTT | TRBJ2-3 | TRBD2 | . | 16 | TRBV7-8
CAWSRGAGNTIYF | TGTGCCTGGAGTCGGGGGGCTGGAAACACCATATATTTT | TRBJ1-3 | . | once | 13 | TRBV30
CASSLSRGTEAFF | TGCGCCAGCAGCTTATCCAGGGGCACTGAAGCTTTCTTT | TRBJ1-1 | . | . | 13 | TRBV5-1
CASSPGETKNIQYF | TGTGCCAGCAGCCCCGGGGAGACCAAAAACATTCAGTACTTC | TRBJ2-4 | . | . | 14 | TRBV6-5
CASSFRGPFNEQFF | TGCGCCAGCAGCTTTAGAGGGCCGTTTAATGAGCAGTTCTTC | TRBJ2-1 | . | . | 14 | TRBV5-1
CAISDSRTGSVYGYTF | TGTGCCATCAGTGATTCCAGGACAGGGAGTGTCTATGGCTACACCTTC | TRBJ1-2 | TRBD1 | . | 16 | TRBV10-3
CASSELEKLFF | TGTGCCAGCAGTGAACTTGAAAAACTGTTTTTT | TRBJ1-4 | . | . | 11 | TRBV6-1
CASSSSGRANEQFF | TGTGCCAGCTCTTCTAGCGGGAGGGCGAATGAGCAGTTCTTC | TRBJ2-1 | TRBD2 | . | 14 | TRBV25-1
CASSPSGRAHNEQFF | TGTGCCAGCAGCCCTAGCGGGAGGGCCCACAATGAGCAGTTCTTC | TRBJ2-1 | TRBD2 | . | 15 | TRBV7-2
CASSEMATHNQPQHF | TGCGCCAGCAGTGAGATGGCCACCCACAATCAGCCCCAGCATTTT | TRBJ1-5 | . | once | 15 | TRBV10-2
CASSTGTGDYNEQFF | TGTGCCAGCAGTACCGGGACAGGGGACTACAATGAGCAGTTCTTC | TRBJ2-1 | TRBD1 | . | 15 | TRBV27
CASSIGESKPQHF | TGTGCCAGTAGTATAGGGGAGTCGAAGCCCCAGCATTTT | TRBJ1-5 | . | once | 13 | TRBV19
CASSTVSGPGETQYF | TGTGCCAGTAGTACCGTTAGCGGGCCGGGGGAGACCCAGTACTTC | TRBJ2-5 | TRBD2 | . | 15 | TRBV19
CAGLTGQGAREQYF | TGTGCCGGCCTAACGGGACAGGGTGCTCGTGAGCAGTACTTC | TRBJ2-7 | TRBD1 | . | 14 | TRBV2
CASRRGGSSYNEQFF | TGTGCCAGCAGGCGGGGGGGGAGCTCCTACAATGAGCAGTTCTTC | TRBJ2-1 | TRBD2 | . | 15 | TRBV27